This TCR beta chain was recorded in a study of cytomegalovirus exposure and HLA in healthy donors. The PCR had 60 Vbeta and 13 Jbeta primers. Produced via immunoSEQ multiplex PCR; TCRdb's table is partial and in-frame only. The data hold 150,000 to 200,000 clones, with roughly nine tenths observed a single time. Concerning this clone itself: What it binds is not known.

Study results and caveats: Fewer N-insertions than the approximately 700-donor mean were reportedly shown by an Asian-associated ancestry cluster in a later analysis.

Input material: PBMCs. This sequence originates from a boy between 2 and 10 years old in good health and CMV-seronegative.

As DNA, the CDR3 is TGTGCCAGCAGCAGGGTGGACGATGAAAAACTGTTTTTT. This codes for CASSRVDDEKLFF. The V and J genes are TRBV27 and TRBJ1-4; tentatively, D is TRBD1 (5 bases). This CDR3 spans 13 amino acids. V lost 6 bases and J lost 6, with 11 bases in between. Germline V lookup: CDR1 MNHEY, CDR2 SMNVEV (reference sequence).